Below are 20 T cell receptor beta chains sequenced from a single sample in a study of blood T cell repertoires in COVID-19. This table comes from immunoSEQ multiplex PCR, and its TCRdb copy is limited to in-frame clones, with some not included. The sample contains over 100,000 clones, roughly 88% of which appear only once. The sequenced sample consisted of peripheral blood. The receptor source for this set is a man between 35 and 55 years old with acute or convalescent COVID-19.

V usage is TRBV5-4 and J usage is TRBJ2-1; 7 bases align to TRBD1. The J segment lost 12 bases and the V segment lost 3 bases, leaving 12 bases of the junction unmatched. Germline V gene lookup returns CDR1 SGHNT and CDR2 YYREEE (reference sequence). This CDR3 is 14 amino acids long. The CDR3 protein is CASSSPGQKNGQFF. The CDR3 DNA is TGTGCCAGCAGCTCTCCGGGACAGAAAAACGGGCAGTTCTTC.

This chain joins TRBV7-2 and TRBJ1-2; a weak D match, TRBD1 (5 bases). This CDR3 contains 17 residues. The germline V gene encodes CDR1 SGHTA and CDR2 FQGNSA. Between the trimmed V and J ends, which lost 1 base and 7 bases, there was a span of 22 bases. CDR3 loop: CASSLVRRSGFGGGYTF. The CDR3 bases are TGTGCCAGCAGCTTAGTACGGCGGTCGGGGTTCGGGGGTGGCTACACCTTC.

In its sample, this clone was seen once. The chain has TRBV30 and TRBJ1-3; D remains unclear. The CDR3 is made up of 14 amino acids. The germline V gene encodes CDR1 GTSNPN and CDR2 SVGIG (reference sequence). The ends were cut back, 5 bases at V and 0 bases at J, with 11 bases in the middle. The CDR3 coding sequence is TGTGCCTGGGCCCCGCGGAGCTCTGGAAACACCATATATTTT. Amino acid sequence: CAWAPRSSGNTIYF.

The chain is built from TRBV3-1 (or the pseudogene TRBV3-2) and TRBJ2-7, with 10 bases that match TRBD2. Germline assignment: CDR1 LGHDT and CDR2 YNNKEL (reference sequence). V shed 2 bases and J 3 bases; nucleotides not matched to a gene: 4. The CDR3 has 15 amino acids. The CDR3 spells CASSQRLAGVYEQYF. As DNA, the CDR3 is TGTGCCAGCAGCCAACGGCTAGCGGGAGTCTACGAGCAGTACTTC.

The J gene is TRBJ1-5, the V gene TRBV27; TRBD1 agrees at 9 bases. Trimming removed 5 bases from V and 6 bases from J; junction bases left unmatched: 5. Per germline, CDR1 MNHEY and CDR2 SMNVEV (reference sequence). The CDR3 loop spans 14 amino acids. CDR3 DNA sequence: TGTGCCAGCAGTGTAACAGGGGGCAGTCAGCCCCAGCATTTT. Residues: CASSVTGGSQPQHF.

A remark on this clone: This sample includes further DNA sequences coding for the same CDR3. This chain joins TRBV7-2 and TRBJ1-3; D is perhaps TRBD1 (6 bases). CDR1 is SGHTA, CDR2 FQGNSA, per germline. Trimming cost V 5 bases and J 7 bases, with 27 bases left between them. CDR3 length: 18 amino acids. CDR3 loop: CASSGQPLPNRPPNTIYF. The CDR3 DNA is TGTGCCAGCAGCGGACAGCCTCTACCCAATCGACCTCCCAACACCATATATTTT.

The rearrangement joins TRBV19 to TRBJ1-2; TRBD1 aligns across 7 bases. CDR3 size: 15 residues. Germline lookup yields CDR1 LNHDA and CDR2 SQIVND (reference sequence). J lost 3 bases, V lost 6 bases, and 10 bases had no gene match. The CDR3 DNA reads TGTGCCAGTAGCAGAGACAGGGAGGATGACTATGGCTACACCTTC. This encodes CASSRDREDDYGYTF.

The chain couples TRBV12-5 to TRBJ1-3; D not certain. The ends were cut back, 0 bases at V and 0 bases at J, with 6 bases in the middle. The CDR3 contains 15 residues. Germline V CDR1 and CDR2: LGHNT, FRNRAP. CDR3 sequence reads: CASGLVLSSGNTIYF. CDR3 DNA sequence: TGTGCTAGTGGTTTGGTACTAAGCTCTGGAAACACCATATATTTT.

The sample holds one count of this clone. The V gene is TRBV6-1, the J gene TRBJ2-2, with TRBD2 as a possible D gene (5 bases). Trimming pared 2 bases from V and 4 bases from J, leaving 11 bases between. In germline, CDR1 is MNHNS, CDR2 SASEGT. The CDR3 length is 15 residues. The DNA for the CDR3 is TGTGCCAGCAGTGAAAGAGGGAGCGGCACCGGGGAGCTGTTTTTT. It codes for CASSERGSGTGELFF.

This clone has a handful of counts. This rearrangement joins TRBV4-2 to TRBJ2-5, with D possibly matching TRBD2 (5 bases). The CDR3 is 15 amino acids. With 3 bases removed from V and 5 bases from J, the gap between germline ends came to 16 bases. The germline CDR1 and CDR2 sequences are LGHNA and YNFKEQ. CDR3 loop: CASSHPGGLGETQYF. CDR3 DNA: TGTGCCAGCAGCCACCCTGGCGGGCTCGGGGAGACCCAGTACTTC.

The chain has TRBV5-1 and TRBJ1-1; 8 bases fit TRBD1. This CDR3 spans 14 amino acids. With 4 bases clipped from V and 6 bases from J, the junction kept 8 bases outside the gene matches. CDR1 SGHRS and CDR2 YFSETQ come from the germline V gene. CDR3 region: CASSLPGQEAEAFF. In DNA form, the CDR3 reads TGCGCCAGCAGCCTACCGGGACAGGAGGCTGAAGCTTTCTTT.

CDR3 in amino acids: CSASTGGREQFF. The CDR3 DNA reads TGCAGTGCTAGTACCGGGGGACGGGAGCAGTTCTTC. The V gene is TRBV20-1, the J gene TRBJ2-1; D possibly corresponds to TRBD2 (6 bases). Trimming stripped 3 bases from V and 10 bases from J, with 13 bases between. This CDR3 has 12 amino acids. The V gene's germline CDR1 is DFQATT and CDR2 SNEGSKA (reference sequence).

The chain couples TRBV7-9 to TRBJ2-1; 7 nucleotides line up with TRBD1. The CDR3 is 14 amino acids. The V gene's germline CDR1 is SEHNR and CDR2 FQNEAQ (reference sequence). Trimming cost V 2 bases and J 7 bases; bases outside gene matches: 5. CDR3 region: CASSLSQGWNEQFF. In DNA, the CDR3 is TGTGCCAGCAGCTTATCACAGGGGTGGAATGAGCAGTTCTTC.

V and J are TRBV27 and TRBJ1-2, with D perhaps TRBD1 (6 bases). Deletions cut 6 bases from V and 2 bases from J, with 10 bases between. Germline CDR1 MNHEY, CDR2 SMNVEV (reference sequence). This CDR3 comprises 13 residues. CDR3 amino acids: CASRYRENYGYTF. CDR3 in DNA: TGTGCCAGCAGGTACAGGGAAAACTATGGCTACACCTTC.

CDR3 in amino acids: CASSLGGQLGTDTQYF. Here the CDR3 DNA reads TGTGCCAGCAGCTTGGGGGGGCAGCTCGGCACAGATACGCAGTATTTT. The chain recombines TRBV5-5 with TRBJ2-3, with a possible D match to TRBD1 (6 bases). Trimming left V 0 bases short and J 1 base short, with 12 bases between. Germline V gene lookup returns CDR1 SGHKS and CDR2 YYEKEE (reference sequence). The CDR3 length is 16 residues.

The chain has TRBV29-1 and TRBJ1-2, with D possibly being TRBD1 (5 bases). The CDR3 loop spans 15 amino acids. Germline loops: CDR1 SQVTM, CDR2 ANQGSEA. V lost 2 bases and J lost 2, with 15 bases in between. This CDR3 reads CSVESWVGANYGYTF. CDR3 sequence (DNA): TGCAGCGTTGAATCTTGGGTAGGGGCAAACTATGGCTACACCTTC.

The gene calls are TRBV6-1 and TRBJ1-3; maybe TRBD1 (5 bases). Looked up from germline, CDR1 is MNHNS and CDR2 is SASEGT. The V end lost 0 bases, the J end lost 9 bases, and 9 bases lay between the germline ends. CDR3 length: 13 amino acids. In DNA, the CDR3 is TGTGCCAGCAGTGAAGCTCTCGGGGGCACCATATATTTT. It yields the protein CASSEALGGTIYF.

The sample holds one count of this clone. CDR3 in amino acids: CASSHRGEQETQYF. CDR3 sequence (DNA): TGTGCCAGCAGCCACAGGGGAGAACAAGAGACCCAGTACTTC. This chain uses TRBV3-1 (or the pseudogene TRBV3-2) with TRBJ2-5; tentatively, D is TRBD1 (6 bases). Germline-derived CDR1 and CDR2 are LGHDT and YNNKEL (reference sequence). CDR3 length equals 14 residues. Trimming took 3 bases from V and 2 from J, leaving 10 bases between them.

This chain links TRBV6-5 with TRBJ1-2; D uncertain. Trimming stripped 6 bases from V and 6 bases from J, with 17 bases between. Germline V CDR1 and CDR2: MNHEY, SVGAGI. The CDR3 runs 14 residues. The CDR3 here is CASRTVDYTDGYTF. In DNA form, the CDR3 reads TGTGCCAGCAGAACGGTGGACTATACCGATGGCTACACCTTC.

For the CDR3, the DNA is TGCGCCAGCAGCCCAGAATCTGGGGCCAACGTCCTGACTTTC. This gives the protein CASSPESGANVLTF. The V gene is TRBV5-1, the J gene TRBJ2-6, with unresolved D. The CDR3 has 14 residues. Looked up from germline, CDR1 is SGHRS and CDR2 is YFSETQ. V lost 4 bases and J lost 1, with 6 bases in between.